This paragraph reports one TCR beta chain. This entry is derived from a study of blood T cell repertoires in COVID-19. Repertoires were generated with immunoSEQ multiplex PCR, while TCRdb's copy carries only in-frame clones and drops some. This sample has roughly 69,000 clones, with roughly 76% found just once. The CDR3 is made up of 16 amino acids. Unmatched junction bases numbered 4, after V lost 1 base and J lost 8 bases. Germline CDR1 is SGHTA and CDR2 is FQGNSA. The specimen sequenced was peripheral blood. The origin of this receptor is a human donor in a cohort sampled during active COVID-19. The chain is built from TRBV7-2 and TRBJ2-1; TRBD2 agrees at 14 bases. CDR3: CASSLEGTSGGHEQFF. CDR3 nucleotide sequence: TGTGCCAGCAGCTTAGAAGGGACTAGCGGGGGTCATGAGCAGTTCTTC. Full variable domain (rest looked up from reference TRBV7-2 and TRBJ2-1): GAGVSQSPSNKVTEKGKDVELRCDPISGHTALYWYRQSLGQGLEFLIYFQGNSAPDKSGLPSDRFSAERTGGSVSTLTIQRTQQEDSAVYLCASSLEGTSGGHEQFFGPGTRLTVL.